This T cell receptor (beta chain) emerged from a study of blood T cells in healthy people across ages. Overall study: Every two T cells gave about one barcoded beta molecule via template switching. Findings and caveats of the study: Roughly linear declines in TCR beta diversity per million T cells occurred with age. A strong correlation between TCR beta diversity and naive T cell percentage was seen.

The V gene lost 6 bases and the J gene lost 3 bases, with 14 bases spanning the gap. CDR3 size: 14 residues. The germline V gene encodes CDR1 MDHEN and CDR2 SYDVKM. Using a J-beta primer mix together with a sample-barcoded 5' primer, a second PCR was run for about 6 to 12 cycles. One entry per CDR3 protein results from TCRdb running MiXCR on the 5' RACE reads. This table holds 730,000 or so distinct CDR3 sequences, approximately 43% found once. This clonotype came up once. The antigen remains undetermined. Total RNA was isolated from each sample in quantities of at least 5.5 micrograms. V usage is TRBV28 and J usage is TRBJ1-2; no clear D gene. The clonotype comes from a woman aged 60-75 years in good health. Sequenced input: blood. The CDR3 protein is CASRTLPGHYGYTF. The CDR3 DNA is TGTGCCAGCAGGACCCTCCCGGGCCACTATGGCTACACCTTC.